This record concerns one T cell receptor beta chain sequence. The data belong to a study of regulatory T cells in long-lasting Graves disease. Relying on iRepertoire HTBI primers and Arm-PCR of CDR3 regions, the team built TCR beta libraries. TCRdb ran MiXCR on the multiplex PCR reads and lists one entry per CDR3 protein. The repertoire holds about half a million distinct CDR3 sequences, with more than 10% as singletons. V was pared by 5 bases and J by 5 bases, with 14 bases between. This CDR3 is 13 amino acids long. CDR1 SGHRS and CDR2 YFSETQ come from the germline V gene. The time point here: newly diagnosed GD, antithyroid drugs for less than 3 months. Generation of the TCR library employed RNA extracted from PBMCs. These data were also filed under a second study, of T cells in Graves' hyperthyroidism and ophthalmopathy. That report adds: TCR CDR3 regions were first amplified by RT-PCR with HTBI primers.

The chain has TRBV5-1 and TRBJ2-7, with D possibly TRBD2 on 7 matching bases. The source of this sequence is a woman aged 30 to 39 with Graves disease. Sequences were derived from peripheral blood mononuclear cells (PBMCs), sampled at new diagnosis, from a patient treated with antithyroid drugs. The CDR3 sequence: CASRPWGGHEQYF. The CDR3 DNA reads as TGCGCCAGCAGACCATGGGGGGGCCACGAGCAGTACTTC.